The sequence of this TCR beta chain was determined in a study of T cell responses to AZD1222 COVID-19 vaccine (dated by TCRdb to 2020 to 2022). Context from the whole study: A total of 233 trial participants underwent TCR sequencing, of whom roughly 210 received two doses of AZD1222 and approximately 25 received two doses of the MenACWY control vaccine. Trial participants were enrolled by age into 18-55, 56-69 and 70-plus year subgroups, with around 140, 26 and 57 TCR-sequenced participants respectively. Here is what the overall study found, with its caveats: No day 14 peak-response samples were available, so repertoires were characterized only after the peak T cell response. Reportedly, almost half of the unique spike-specific TCRs recognized epitopes lying outside the regions that are mutated in the B.1.351 and B.1.1.7 variants. In the small 56-69-year group, the increase in depth fell short of significance, most likely because of low power. After two AZD1222 doses, both the breadth and the depth of spike-specific TCRs were significantly higher than at day 0 and than in MenACWY recipients. Conclusions about previously exposed vaccinees are limited, since just a handful of AZD1222 recipients were seropositive for SARS-CoV-2 at baseline. Participants were mostly white British and included more females than males, and it was suggested by the authors that clonal diversity may have been underestimated. The vaccine-associated CD4 TCRs covered the entire spike protein, and the dominant responses fell in regions 160-218 and 743-854.

The CDR3 regions of human TCRbeta chains were analyzed by immunosequencing. As for the authors' bioinformatics: Repertoire TCRs were checked for matches against a reference library of SARS-CoV-2-specific TCRs that had been generated using the MIRA antigen-specificity platform. Breadth was defined as the fraction of unique TCRs that were SARS-CoV-2-associated, and depth was defined as the fraction of total T cells that were SARS-CoV-2-associated. Each spike-specific TCR was assigned to its reactive spike region and to a CD4 or CD8 class using the MIRA data. Log10-transformed breadth and depth values were compared by one-way ANOVA with Sidak's multiple comparisons tests. Drawn from immuneACCESS, this table holds only the in-frame rearrangements with V and J called that TCRdb kept. Clones are partly lost; checked studies trace under half to an unresolved V gene and leave the rest unexplained. The D gene and trimming were derived from the DNA, and the V and J assignments and clone size from that table. The sample records fewer than 200,000 clones, almost 90% of which are singletons. Jointly, the top ten make up 11% of the sample.

The label giving this sample's time point can be read as: about 28 days (+/-7) after the second vaccine dose. Because spike-specific TCR depth and breadth did not differ between the two schedules, AZD1222 recipients who got a second dose at roughly 4 weeks were pooled with those who got a second dose at roughly 12 weeks. The vaccinee samples were drawn from two UK trials, COV001 and COV002, one of which was a single-blind randomized controlled phase 2/3 trial testing AZD1222 (ChAdOx1 nCoV-19) in healthy adults. For TCRbeta chain sequencing, PBMC samples were collected from trial participants at day 0 and at day 28 after the second dose. As concerns this clone: It has no known antigen specificity. Per-nucleotide qualities are absent, and no much larger clonotype sits a single base away.

The germline V gene (reference sequence) specifies LNHDA as CDR1 and SQIVND as CDR2. Unmatched junction bases come to 11, with V trimmed by 4 bases and J by 2 bases. The CDR3 goes from the cysteine to the phenylalanine over 17 residues. Kept here is only the CDR3 DNA, which spans 51 bases and is read in frame from base 1. The chain was built from TRBV19 and TRBJ1-5, with 7 middle bases fitting TRBD1. This specimen was peripheral blood, taken 28 days after the second AZD1222 dose. This clonotype originated in an adult who received the AZD1222 COVID-19 vaccine. The CDR3 protein sequence reads: CASSTWGTQGGNQPQHF. Read as DNA, the sequence is TGTGCCAGTAGTACTTGGGGCACTCAGGGGGGCAATCAGCCCCAGCATTTT.